These 20 T cell receptor beta chains were sequenced from one sample in a study of identical twins. Each CDR3 protein is one row after TCRdb ran MiXCR on the 5' RACE reads. This sample has 350,000 to 500,000 distinct CDR3 sequences, with about a fifth found just once. Sequenced: naive T cells sorted from blood. The receptors stem from a man aged 50 to 59 in good health.

This clonotype occurred a few times. The genes are TRBV5-6 and TRBJ2-1; 11 bases line up with TRBD2. Germline CDR1 and CDR2: SGHDT and YYEEEE. With 4 bases clipped from V and 8 bases from J, the junction kept 11 bases outside the gene matches. The CDR3 is 16 residues long. CDR3 bases: TGTGCCAGCAGCGACCAACTAGCGGGAGTCCCCGATGAGCAGTTCTTC. This gives the protein CASSDQLAGVPDEQFF.

This clonotype was recorded at least ten times. CDR3 amino acids: CASSIGTSGGNEQFF. DNA for the CDR3: TGTGCCAGCAGTATAGGGACTAGCGGGGGGAATGAGCAGTTCTTC. The V call is TRBV12-3 or TRBV12-4, the J call TRBJ2-1; 15 nucleotides line up with TRBD2. The junction had 3 bases not matched to a gene; V was cut back by 5 bases and J by 7 bases. The CDR3 spans 15 residues.

This clonotype turned up a few times. The V call is TRBV7-2, the J call TRBJ2-7, with 11 bases that match TRBD2. The CDR3 spans 15 residues. From germline, CDR1 is SGHTA and CDR2 FQGNSA. The V and J ends lost 5 bases and 4 bases, in that order; junction bases with no gene match: 7. The CDR3 sequence is CASSAASGGLYEQYF. Written as DNA, the CDR3 is TGTGCCAGCAGCGCGGCTAGCGGGGGGCTTTACGAGCAGTACTTC.

The chain is built from TRBV4-3 and TRBJ2-3; no clear D. This CDR3 is built from 18 residues. Trimming left V 5 bases short and J 0 bases short, with 21 bases between. Germline loops: CDR1 LGHNA, CDR2 YSLEER. CDR3 sequence reads: CASSVGTGEMYSTDTQYF. For the CDR3, the DNA is TGCGCCAGCAGCGTAGGAACGGGCGAAATGTATAGCACAGATACGCAGTATTTT.

This chain uses TRBV6-5 with TRBJ1-2; D is undetermined. The CDR3 runs 12 residues. The germline CDR1 and CDR2 sequences are MNHEY and SVGAGI. The ends were cut back, 0 bases at V and 8 bases at J, with 7 bases in the middle. This CDR3 is CASSYSGIGYTF. The DNA of the CDR3 is TGTGCCAGCAGTTACTCGGGGATCGGCTACACCTTC.

CDR3 coding DNA: TGTGCCAGCAGTTACTCGAGCAGCGGGAATTACGAGCAGTACTTC. The encoded protein is CASSYSSSGNYEQYF. The chain employs TRBV6-5 and TRBJ2-7; the match to TRBD2 covers 7 bases. Germline lookup yields CDR1 MNHEY and CDR2 SVGAGI. V lost 0 bases and J lost 4; bases outside the gene matches: 6. CDR3 size: 15 residues.

This clonotype was detected only a few times. The J gene is TRBJ2-1, the V gene TRBV13; the match to TRBD2 covers 7 bases. V lost 0 bases and J lost 8; bases outside the gene matches: 4. CDR3 length: 14 amino acids. Per the germline V gene, CDR1 is PRHDT and CDR2 is FYEKMQ (reference sequence). For the CDR3, the DNA is TGTGCCAGCAGCTTAGGTAGGGAGGGAGATGAGCAGTTCTTC. Translating gives CASSLGREGDEQFF. Complete variable domain (other parts from reference TRBV13 and TRBJ2-1): AAGVIQSPRHLIKEKRETATLKCYPIPRHDTVYWYQQGPGQDPQFLISFYEKMQSDKGSIPDRFSAQQFSDYHSELNMSSLELGDSALYFCASSLGREGDEQFFGPGTRLTVL.

The V gene is TRBV5-1, the J gene TRBJ2-5; 7 positions agree with TRBD2. J gave up 2 bases and V 1 base, and 5 bases lay outside the gene matches. Germline CDR1 is SGHRS and CDR2 is YFSETQ. This CDR3 comprises 15 residues. The CDR3 bases are TGCGCCAGCAGCTTGACAGGACTAGGACAAGAGACCCAGTACTTC. This codes for CASSLTGLGQETQYF.

The rearrangement links TRBV27 to TRBJ1-5; a possible D gene is TRBD1 (5 bases). The CDR3 contains 15 residues. Germline V gene lookup returns CDR1 MNHEY and CDR2 SMNVEV (reference sequence). The germline V and J ends were trimmed by 6 bases and 1 base, with 13 bases remaining between them. The CDR3 sequence: CASSPGAVSNQPQHF. As DNA, the CDR3 is TGTGCCAGCAGCCCCGGGGCCGTGAGCAATCAGCCCCAGCATTTT.

The chain uses TRBV27 and TRBJ2-5; 9 bases align to TRBD2. The V segment lost 3 bases and the J segment 5 bases; nucleotides outside the gene matches: 7. Germline CDR1 and CDR2: MNHEY and SMNVEV (reference sequence). The CDR3 spans 15 residues. This chain's CDR3 is CASSFGRGGLETQYF. The DNA for the CDR3 is TGTGCCAGCAGTTTCGGGCGGGGGGGCCTGGAGACCCAGTACTTC.

The V gene is TRBV20-1, the J gene TRBJ2-5; weak D call: TRBD2 (6 bases). The CDR3 sequence is 13 residues long. Trimming removed 8 bases from V and 4 bases from J, with 17 bases in between. Germline lookup yields CDR1 DFQATT and CDR2 SNEGSKA (reference sequence). CDR3 residues: CSTQPRGLETQYF. The CDR3 DNA follows: TGCAGTACTCAGCCTCGGGGGTTAGAGACCCAGTACTTC.

This clonotype was counted many times. This chain links TRBV6-5 with TRBJ1-1; D is ambiguous. The CDR3 has 16 amino acids. Germline CDR1 MNHEY, CDR2 SVGAGI. V was pared by 4 bases and J by 1 base, with 16 bases between. CDR3 nucleotides: TGTGCCAGCAGTTCCATGTTGACCCTGGGGAACACTGAAGCTTTCTTT. Its translation is CASSSMLTLGNTEAFF.

The chain combines TRBV20-1 with TRBJ1-5, with D possibly matching TRBD1 (6 bases). CDR3 length: 14 residues. Germline V CDR1 and CDR2: DFQATT, SNEGSKA (reference sequence). Trimming cost V 4 bases and J 0 bases, with 10 bases left between them. CDR3 nucleotide sequence: TGCAGTGCTATGCGGGGGCCTAGCAATCAGCCCCAGCATTTT. Translation gives CSAMRGPSNQPQHF.

In this sample, this clonotype turned up many times. The chain employs TRBV29-1 and TRBJ2-3, with TRBD1 as a possible D gene (5 bases). The CDR3 covers 15 residues. The germline gives CDR1 SQVTM, CDR2 ANQGSEA. V was cut by 6 bases and J by 4 bases, with 20 bases left in between. In DNA, the CDR3 is TGCAGCGTATCGACGCAGGGATGGGTCGCAGATACGCAGTATTTT. This translates into CSVSTQGWVADTQYF.

This clonotype was counted a few times. The chain links TRBV12-3 or TRBV12-4 to TRBJ2-2; possibly TRBD1 for D (6 bases). The CDR3 length is 17 residues. Trimming cost V 1 base and J 1 base, with 13 bases left between them. The CDR3 loop is CASSLGSGALNTGELFF. The CDR3 nucleotides are TGTGCCAGCAGTTTAGGGTCAGGGGCCTTGAACACCGGGGAGCTGTTTTTT.

The V and J genes are TRBV28 and TRBJ2-3; D remains ambiguous. Germline CDR1 and CDR2: MDHEN and SYDVKM. V gave up 6 bases and J gave up 3 bases, with 16 bases separating them. The CDR3 consists of 15 residues. The CDR3 reads CASRKQVLNTDTQYF. The CDR3 nucleotides are TGTGCCAGCAGAAAGCAGGTCCTAAATACAGATACGCAGTATTTT. Filled out from reference TRBV28 and TRBJ2-3, the complete variable domain reads DVKVTQSSRYLVKRTGEKVFLECVQDMDHENMFWYRQDPGLGLRLIYFSYDVKMKEKGDIPEGYSVSREKKERFSLILESASTNQTSMYLCASRKQVLNTDTQYFGPGTRLTVL.

The gene calls are TRBV10-3 and TRBJ2-5; TRBD1 matches 8 bases. Trimming at V came to 6 bases and at J to 3 bases, leaving 3 bases not matched to a gene. CDR3 size: 13 residues. Germline V gene data show CDR1 as ENHRY and CDR2 as SYGVKD. The DNA of the CDR3 is TGTGCCATCAGGGGACAGGAGAAAGAGACCCAGTACTTC. It codes for CAIRGQEKETQYF.

The table lists this clonotype with a few counts. The chain joins TRBV5-1 to TRBJ2-2, with 7 bases matching TRBD2. CDR1 and CDR2 from the germline V gene are SGHRS and YFSETQ. This CDR3 region has 15 residues. Trimming cost V 5 bases and J 1 base; bases outside gene matches: 5. CDR3 protein: CASRPTGGNTGELFF. DNA for the CDR3: TGCGCCAGCAGACCGACGGGGGGGAACACCGGGGAGCTGTTTTTT.

Details on this clonotype: A much larger clone lies one base from this, so it may be a read error. CDR3 in amino acids: CASSLSRAGSNEQYF. In DNA form, the CDR3 reads TGTGCCAGCAGCTTGTCTAGAGCAGGGTCAAACGAGCAGTACTTC. V gene TRBV11-2 combines with J gene TRBJ2-7; the D gene is possibly TRBD1 (5 bases). Trimming removed 3 bases from V and 5 bases from J, with 17 bases in between. The CDR3 runs to 15 residues. From germline, CDR1 is SGHAT and CDR2 FQNNGV. The entire variable domain, with the rest obtained from reference TRBV11-2 and TRBJ2-7, is as follows: EAGVAQSPRYKIIEKRQSVAFWCNPISGHATLYWYQQILGQGPKLLIQFQNNGVVDDSQLPKDRFSAERLKGVDSTLKIQPAKLEDSAVYLCASSLSRAGSNEQYFGPGTRLTVT.

In its sample, this clonotype was seen a few times. The chain uses TRBV5-1 and TRBJ2-5; maybe TRBD1 (5 bases). The germline gives CDR1 SGHRS, CDR2 YFSETQ. This CDR3 is built from 14 residues. The V and J ends lost 0 bases and 3 bases respectively, with 9 bases between them. CDR3 coding DNA: TGCGCCAGCAGCTTGGTGTCGACAGAAGAGACCCAGTACTTC. As protein: CASSLVSTEETQYF.